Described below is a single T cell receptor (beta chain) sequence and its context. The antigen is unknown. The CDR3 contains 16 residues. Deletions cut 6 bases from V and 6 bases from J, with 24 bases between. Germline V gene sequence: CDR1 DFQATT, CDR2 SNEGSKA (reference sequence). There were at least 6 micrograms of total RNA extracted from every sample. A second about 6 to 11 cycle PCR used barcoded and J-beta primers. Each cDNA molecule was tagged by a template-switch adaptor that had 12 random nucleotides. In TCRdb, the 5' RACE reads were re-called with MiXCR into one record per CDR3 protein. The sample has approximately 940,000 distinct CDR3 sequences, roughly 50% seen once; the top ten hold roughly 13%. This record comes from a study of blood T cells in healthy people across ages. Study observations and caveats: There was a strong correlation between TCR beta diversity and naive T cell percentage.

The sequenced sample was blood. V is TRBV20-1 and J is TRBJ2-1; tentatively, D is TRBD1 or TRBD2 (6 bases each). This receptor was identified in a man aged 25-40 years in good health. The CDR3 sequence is CSAAPGATFLGNEQFF. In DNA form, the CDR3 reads TGCAGTGCCGCACCGGGGGCGACTTTTTTGGGCAATGAGCAGTTCTTC.